These T cell receptor beta chains were read from a single sample in a study of control samples from healthy donors and cancer patients. Produced via immunoSEQ multiplex PCR; TCRdb's table is partial and in-frame only. This table has roughly 92,000 clones, around 83% appearing once. The source material was blood. The source of these receptors is a woman aged 45-59 years in good health. Both conserved end residues are part of each CDR3. D genes are given only for firm matches. Some rows have no size entry. The others give once, few or many, or a class for an expanded clone.

j_call,clone_size,d_call,v_call,cdr3_aa,cdr3_nt
TRBJ1-2,NA,NA,TRBV7-2,CASSLDLGGNGYTF,TGTGCCAGCAGCTTAGATTTAGGAGGGAATGGCTACACCTTC
TRBJ1-3,once,TRBD1,TRBV3-1/TRBV3-2,CASSRKGQGFSGNTIYF,TGTGCCAGCAGCCGAAAGGGACAGGGATTCTCTGGAAACACCATATATTTT
TRBJ1-6,NA,NA,TRBV6-5,CASSYSQGNSPLHF,TGTGCCAGCAGTTACTCACAGGGTAATTCACCCCTCCACTTT
TRBJ2-5,NA,NA,TRBV7-9,CASSYGGGAQETQYF,TGTGCCAGCAGCTACGGAGGGGGGGCACAAGAGACCCAGTACTTC
TRBJ1-2,NA,NA,TRBV19,CASSTARLTNYGYTF,TGTGCCAGTAGTACCGCCCGGCTAACTAACTATGGCTACACCTTC
TRBJ1-2,NA,TRBD1,TRBV12-3/TRBV12-4,CASTPTGPGYTF,TGTGCCAGCACCCCGACAGGGCCCGGCTACACCTTC
TRBJ2-5,NA,NA,TRBV4-3,CASSQGRLGIGETQYF,TGCGCCAGCAGCCAGGGGAGGTTGGGAATCGGAGAGACCCAGTACTTC
TRBJ2-1,NA,NA,TRBV2,CASRRDPWPDEQFF,TGTGCCAGCAGGAGGGACCCCTGGCCGGATGAGCAGTTCTTC
TRBJ1-6,NA,NA,TRBV6-4,CASRGDSSYNSPLHF,TGTGCCAGCAGGGGGGATAGCTCCTATAATTCACCCCTCCACTTT
TRBJ2-2,NA,TRBD2,TRBV9,CASRFSGRAGELFF,TGTGCCAGCAGATTTAGCGGGAGAGCGGGGGAGCTGTTTTTT
TRBJ2-3,NA,NA,TRBV7-2,CASSSPGSVQDTQYF,TGTGCCAGCAGCTCCCCGGGGTCAGTCCAAGATACGCAGTATTTT
TRBJ1-5,NA,NA,TRBV30,CAWKGAGTHNQPQHF,TGTGCCTGGAAAGGGGCGGGGACACATAATCAGCCCCAGCATTTT
TRBJ1-2,NA,NA,TRBV7-8,CASSFLAGTGYGYTF,TGTGCCAGCAGCTTTCTTGCAGGAACGGGCTATGGCTACACCTTC
TRBJ1-4,NA,NA,TRBV6-5,CAKGNRPEKLFF,TGTGCCAAAGGGAACAGGCCGGAAAAACTGTTTTTT
TRBJ1-2,NA,NA,TRBV29-1,CSVGPAHYGYTF,TGCAGCGTTGGTCCAGCCCACTATGGCTACACCTTC
TRBJ1-2,NA,NA,TRBV4-3,CASSQDFTIGGYTF,TGCGCCAGCAGCCAAGATTTCACTATCGGGGGCTACACCTTC
TRBJ2-2,once,TRBD2,TRBV11-2,CASSLDRLAGDTGELFF,TGTGCCAGCAGCTTAGATCGCCTAGCGGGAGACACCGGGGAGCTGTTTTTT
TRBJ2-1,NA,NA,TRBV5-1,CASSLELYNEQFF,TGCGCCAGCAGCTTGGAACTCTACAATGAGCAGTTCTTC
TRBJ2-5,NA,TRBD2,TRBV28,CASRAGEETQYF,TGTGCCAGCAGGGCGGGAGAAGAGACCCAGTACTTC
TRBJ2-3,NA,NA,TRBV6-4,CASREQGSSDTQYF,TGTGCCAGCAGAGAACAGGGAAGTTCAGATACGCAGTATTTT
TRBJ1-5,once,NA,TRBV4-3,CASSQDFGVIRQPQHF,TGCGCCAGCAGCCAAGATTTCGGGGTTATCCGTCAGCCCCAGCATTTT
TRBJ2-2,NA,TRBD2,TRBV10-3,CAISDERAGGTNTGELFF,TGTGCCATCAGTGATGAGCGAGCGGGGGGGACGAACACCGGGGAGCTGTTTTTT
TRBJ2-2,NA,TRBD1,TRBV2,CASSDMDRAHLSNTGELFF,TGTGCCAGCAGTGATATGGACAGGGCGCATCTGTCGAACACCGGGGAGCTGTTTTTT
TRBJ1-1,NA,NA,TRBV5-4,CASSFWTGVGTEAFF,TGTGCCAGCAGCTTCTGGACGGGCGTCGGCACTGAAGCTTTCTTT
TRBJ1-1,NA,TRBD1,TRBV7-2,CASSPDRVNTEAFF,TGTGCCAGCAGCCCGGACAGGGTGAACACTGAAGCTTTCTTT
TRBJ2-5,NA,NA,TRBV19,CASSTPPTDEKQETQYF,TGTGCCAGTAGTACCCCCCCTACTGACGAAAAACAAGAGACCCAGTACTTC
TRBJ1-4,NA,TRBD1,TRBV27,CASRISGTGSNEKLFF,TGTGCCAGCAGGATCTCAGGGACAGGTTCTAATGAAAAACTGTTTTTT
TRBJ2-3,NA,NA,TRBV2,CASSWATRSTDTQYF,TGTGCCAGCAGTTGGGCTACCCGTAGCACAGATACGCAGTATTTT
TRBJ2-7,NA,NA,TRBV27,CASKSNSVPAYEQYF,TGTGCCAGCAAATCCAACTCGGTCCCAGCCTACGAGCAGTACTTC
TRBJ1-2,NA,NA,TRBV19,CASRQGIYYGYTF,TGTGCCAGCCGGCAGGGGATCTACTATGGCTACACCTTC
TRBJ1-2,NA,TRBD1,TRBV23-1,CASSQKVGTVTGGVSYGYTF,TGCGCCAGCAGTCAAAAGGTCGGGACGGTTACAGGGGGGGTATCCTATGGCTACACCTTC
TRBJ1-1,NA,NA,TRBV10-3,CAISDGGPTSTEAFF,TGTGCCATCAGTGACGGTGGACCTACTTCCACTGAAGCTTTCTTT
TRBJ2-3,NA,TRBD2,TRBV27,CASSRRRGTITDTQYF,TGTGCCAGCAGTCGGCGGCGGGGGACGATAACAGATACGCAGTATTTT
TRBJ1-5,once,NA,TRBV19,CASSMESLGSNQPQHF,TGTGCCAGTAGTATGGAATCCCTAGGTAGCAATCAGCCCCAGCATTTT
TRBJ2-1,NA,TRBD2,TRBV7-2,CASSLAGGGIYNEQFF,TGTGCCAGCAGCCTCGCGGGCGGGGGGATCTACAATGAGCAGTTCTTC
TRBJ1-2,NA,TRBD1,TRBV5-4,CASSLHRGGPGYTF,TGTGCCAGCAGTCTCCACAGGGGGGGACCAGGCTACACCTTC
TRBJ2-3,NA,NA,TRBV27,CASSPWTPPGSDTQYF,TGTGCCAGCAGTCCCTGGACCCCCCCCGGGTCGGATACGCAGTATTTT
TRBJ2-7,NA,NA,TRBV6-6,CASSPGTKPYEQYF,TGTGCCAGCAGCCCAGGGACCAAACCCTACGAGCAGTACTTC
TRBJ1-4,NA,NA,TRBV6-5,CASSPYGSEGEKLFF,TGTGCCAGCAGCCCCTACGGTAGTGAGGGGGAAAAACTGTTTTTT
TRBJ1-5,NA,NA,TRBV19,CASSIGQALNHQPQHF,TGTGCCAGTAGTATAGGACAGGCCCTGAATCATCAGCCCCAGCATTTT
TRBJ1-5,NA,NA,TRBV18,CASSALGGNQPQHF,TGTGCCAGCTCAGCACTAGGGGGAAATCAGCCCCAGCATTTT
TRBJ2-2,NA,NA,TRBV6-5,CASSYSLRGAGELFF,TGTGCCAGCAGTTACTCCCTTAGGGGTGCCGGGGAGCTGTTTTTT
TRBJ1-2,NA,NA,TRBV7-2,CASSLVMRVGGYTF,TGTGCCAGCAGCTTAGTGATGAGGGTAGGGGGCTACACCTTC
TRBJ2-2,once,NA,TRBV9,CASSVGAMLLTGELFF,TGTGCCAGCAGCGTAGGAGCAATGTTACTCACCGGGGAGCTGTTTTTT
TRBJ2-2,NA,TRBD1,TRBV29-1,CSAQSPRTGEGELFF,TGCAGCGCCCAAAGTCCCAGGACAGGGGAAGGGGAGCTGTTTTTT
TRBJ2-1,once,NA,TRBV2,CASSADRLTYNEQFF,TGTGCCAGCAGTGCTGACAGGCTAACGTACAATGAGCAGTTCTTC
TRBJ1-6,NA,NA,TRBV19,CASSIAPTGRNSPLHF,TGTGCCAGTAGTATAGCCCCCACAGGGCGAAATTCACCCCTCCACTTT
TRBJ1-5,NA,NA,TRBV29-1,CSVAGASNQPQHF,TGCAGCGTTGCAGGGGCGAGCAATCAGCCCCAGCATTTT
TRBJ1-4,NA,NA,TRBV18,CASSPVSLGEKLFF,TGTGCCAGCTCACCAGTATCTCTGGGGGAAAAACTGTTTTTT
TRBJ2-1,NA,TRBD2,TRBV6-6,CASSSLAGGSYNEQFF,TGTGCCAGCAGTTCGCTAGCGGGAGGGTCCTACAATGAGCAGTTCTTC